Below, 22 T cell receptor beta chains from the same sample are listed, as sequenced in a study of early T cells in non-severe SARS-CoV-2 infection. MiXCR was run by TCRdb on the 5' RACE reads, yielding one entry per CDR3 protein. The data hold 46,000 or so distinct CDR3 sequences, with less than 15% observed a single time. Input material: whole blood. Every receptor here comes from an adult who was a healthcare worker with PCR-confirmed SARS-CoV-2 infection or an uninfected control (not recorded which).

This clonotype appeared many times. V usage is TRBV24-1 and J usage is TRBJ2-7; D gene unclear. CDR1 KGHDR and CDR2 SFDVKD come from the germline V gene. The CDR3 length is 14 residues. Trimming removed 6 bases at V and 2 bases at J, with 13 bases between. CDR3 bases: TGTGCCACCAGTAAACCCCTCCCGCCCTACGAGCAGTACTTC. Translating gives CATSKPLPPYEQYF.

The sample holds many counts of this clonotype. The V and J genes are TRBV28 and TRBJ1-1; the D gene is possibly TRBD1 (6 bases). The V and J ends lost 2 bases and 4 bases respectively, with 14 bases between them. Per germline, CDR1 MDHEN and CDR2 SYDVKM. The CDR3 totals 15 residues. CDR3 amino acids: CASSLPYRVVTEAFF. The CDR3 region has the DNA TGTGCCAGCAGTTTACCGTACAGGGTGGTCACTGAAGCTTTCTTT. Drawing the rest from reference TRBV28 and TRBJ1-1, the complete variable domain is DVKVTQSSRYLVKRTGEKVFLECVQDMDHENMFWYRQDPGLGLRLIYFSYDVKMKEKGDIPEGYSVSREKKERFSLILESASTNQTSMYLCASSLPYRVVTEAFFGQGTRLTVV.

This clonotype was detected many times. This chain links TRBV10-3 with TRBJ1-1; 7 positions match TRBD1. Per germline, CDR1 ENHRY and CDR2 SYGVKD. V shed 5 bases and J 6 bases; nucleotides not matched to a gene: 12. The CDR3 loop spans 15 amino acids. The chain's CDR3 is CAISSAGGNPSEAFF. The CDR3 DNA is TGTGCCATCAGTTCCGCAGGGGGGAACCCTTCTGAAGCTTTCTTT.

This clonotype has ten or more counts. The chain recombines TRBV30 with TRBJ1-5; weak D call: TRBD1 (5 bases). This CDR3 contains 13 residues. Germline V CDR1 and CDR2: GTSNPN, SVGIG (reference sequence). The ends were cut back, 1 base at V and 2 bases at J, with 6 bases in the middle. The CDR3 spells CAWSGGGNQPQHF. CDR3 sequence (DNA): TGTGCCTGGAGTGGGGGGGGCAATCAGCCCCAGCATTTT.

The chain joins TRBV6-5 to TRBJ1-2; D gene ambiguous. CDR1 and CDR2 (germline): MNHEY, SVGAGI. The CDR3 loop spans 15 amino acids. V was trimmed by 0 bases and J by 4 bases, leaving 12 bases between them. CDR3 residues: CASSYSMVGGYGYTF. The CDR3 DNA follows: TGTGCCAGCAGTTACTCGATGGTGGGTGGCTATGGCTACACCTTC.

The V gene is TRBV20-1, the J gene TRBJ2-1, with 8 bases aligning to TRBD1. The CDR3 has 14 residues. V was clipped by 5 bases and J by 9 bases; unmatched bases: 12. CDR1 is DFQATT and CDR2 is SNEGSKA in the germline V gene (reference sequence). CDR3 nucleotide sequence: TGCAGTGCTGACCCCCCGGACAGGGTTAGTGAGCAGTTCTTC. Its protein product is CSADPPDRVSEQFF.

This sequence joins TRBV20-1 and TRBJ2-3; unclear D gene. V lost 2 bases and J 1 base, leaving 10 bases between the germline ends. CDR1 and CDR2 (germline): DFQATT, SNEGSKA (reference sequence). The CDR3 contains 14 residues. CDR3 bases: TGCAGTGCTAGATCCTTTAGGGGCACAGATACGCAGTATTTT. Translated: CSARSFRGTDTQYF.

As regards this clonotype: A much bigger clone sits one base away, suggesting this may be a read error. The chain's CDR3 is CASGLASTQYF. CDR3 coding DNA: TGTGCCAGCGGTTTAGCGAGTACGCAGTATTTT. V is TRBV12-3 or TRBV12-4 and J is TRBJ2-3, with D maybe TRBD2 (5 bases). The CDR3 contains 11 residues.

The chain joins TRBV4-1 to TRBJ1-1; D may be TRBD1 (5 bases). Germline assignment: CDR1 MGHRA and CDR2 YSYEKL. Between the trimmed V and J ends, which lost 4 bases and 1 base, there was a span of 22 bases. The CDR3 runs to 18 residues. The CDR3 nucleotides read TGCGCCAGCAGCCCTTACCTACAGGCTTCGTTGAGGAACACTGAAGCTTTCTTT. Encoded protein: CASSPYLQASLRNTEAFF.

This clonotype has at least ten counts. The genes are TRBV6-6 and TRBJ2-3, with D possibly TRBD1 on 6 matching bases. The CDR3 loop spans 16 amino acids. Germline CDR1 and CDR2: MNHNY and SVGAGI (reference sequence). V was shortened by 7 bases and J by 2 bases, with 19 bases between the two germline ends. The CDR3 DNA reads TGTGCCAGCAAGGTCCAGGGCAGGGGAACCACAGATACGCAGTATTTT. Amino acids: CASKVQGRGTTDTQYF.

This clonotype occurred many times. V gene TRBV5-5 combines with J gene TRBJ1-5; perhaps TRBD1 as D (5 bases). With 0 bases removed from V and 5 bases from J, the gap between germline ends came to 12 bases. The CDR3 loop spans 15 amino acids. Germline V gives CDR1 SGHKS, CDR2 YYEKEE (reference sequence). The chain's CDR3 is CASSLGGQGDQPQHF. The CDR3 nucleotides are TGTGCCAGCAGCTTGGGAGGCCAGGGCGATCAGCCCCAGCATTTT. The whole variable domain, remainder taken from reference TRBV5-5 and TRBJ1-5, is DAGVTQSPTHLIKTRGQQVTLRCSPISGHKSVSWYQQVLGQGPQFIFQYYEKEERGRGNFPDRFSARQFPNYSSELNVNALLLGDSALYLCASSLGGQGDQPQHFGDGTRLSIL.

The chain recombines TRBV29-1 with TRBJ1-1; no firm D call. V lost 0 bases, J lost 0 bases, and 11 bases lay in between. The CDR3 contains 15 residues. Germline-derived CDR1 and CDR2 are SQVTM and ANQGSEA. CDR3 sequence reads: CSVEEPHPLNTEAFF. The CDR3 coding sequence is TGCAGCGTTGAAGAGCCCCATCCCCTGAACACTGAAGCTTTCTTT.

This clonotype was recorded at least ten times. The V and J genes are TRBV24-1 and TRBJ1-2; no reliable D call. Trimming took off 4 bases at V and 3 bases at J, with 17 bases between the two ends. CDR3 length equals 16 residues. Germline assignment: CDR1 KGHDR and CDR2 SFDVKD. The DNA for the CDR3 is TGTGCCACCAGTGACTTGCGAAAAGACGGGGACTATGGCTACACCTTC. As protein: CATSDLRKDGDYGYTF.

CDR3 protein: CASTAGLGNEQYF. The CDR3 DNA reads TGTGCCAGCACCGCAGGGCTAGGAAACGAGCAGTACTTC. The V gene is TRBV7-9, the J gene TRBJ2-7, with D possibly being TRBD1 (5 bases). Trimming pared 7 bases from V and 5 bases from J, leaving 15 bases between. CDR3 length: 13 amino acids. CDR1 is SEHNR, CDR2 FQNEAQ, per germline (reference sequence).

The rearrangement uses TRBV5-1 and TRBJ2-3, with D possibly TRBD1 on 6 matching bases. V lost 0 bases, J lost 7 bases, and 18 bases lay in between. The germline gives CDR1 SGHRS, CDR2 YFSETQ. This CDR3 comprises 16 residues. The CDR3 is CASSLVGGDAANTQYF. The DNA for the CDR3 is TGCGCCAGCAGCTTGGTTGGGGGCGATGCAGCGAATACGCAGTATTTT. The full variable domain, with the rest looked up from reference TRBV5-1 and TRBJ2-3, is KAGVTQTPRYLIKTRGQQVTLSCSPISGHRSVSWYQQTPGQGLQFLFEYFSETQRNKGNFPGRFSGRQFSNSRSEMNVSTLELGDSALYLCASSLVGGDAANTQYFGPGTRLTVL.

The J gene is TRBJ1-6, the V gene TRBV20-1, with a weak D call TRBD1 (5 bases). Trimming stripped 2 bases from V and 2 bases from J, with 16 bases between. The V gene's germline CDR1 is DFQATT and CDR2 SNEGSKA (reference sequence). This CDR3 spans 17 amino acids. In DNA, the CDR3 is TGCAGTGCTAGACTGGGGGTCGGCAGGGCCTATAATTCACCCCTCCACTTT. Its translation: CSARLGVGRAYNSPLHF.

Ten or more counts support this clonotype. The chain is built from TRBV3-1 and TRBJ1-5, with TRBD1 matching over 8 bases. The J segment lost 3 bases and the V segment lost 4 bases, leaving 2 bases of the junction unmatched. The CDR3 consists of 14 residues. Germline loops: CDR1 LGHDT, CDR2 YNNKEL (reference sequence). Written as DNA, the CDR3 is TGTGCCAGCAGCCTGGGACAGGCCAATCAGCCCCAGCATTTT. It specifies CASSLGQANQPQHF. Full variable domain (remainder filled in from reference TRBV3-1 and TRBJ1-5): DTAVSQTPKYLVTQMGNDKSIKCEQNLGHDTMYWYKQDSKKFLKIMFSYNNKELIINETVPNRFSPKSPDKAHLNLHINSLELGDSAVYFCASSLGQANQPQHFGDGTRLSIL.

The gene calls are TRBV6-5 and TRBJ1-3, with TRBD1 matching 7 bases. Germline trimming cut 5 bases from V and 0 bases from J; bases unmatched to any gene: 4. The CDR3 has 15 residues. Germline-derived CDR1 and CDR2 are MNHEY and SVGAGI. The CDR3 is CASSTTGLSGNTIYF. The CDR3 region has the DNA TGTGCCAGCAGTACGACAGGGCTCTCTGGAAACACCATATATTTT.

The table lists this clonotype with many counts. The chain uses TRBV7-2 and TRBJ1-2; no clear D. Germline assignment: CDR1 SGHTA and CDR2 FQGNSA. V was cut by 6 bases and J by 0 bases, with 14 bases left in between. This CDR3 has 15 amino acids. The CDR3 bases are TGTGCCAGCAGTCTGAGAGGAGAAACTAACTATGGCTACACCTTC. Translating gives CASSLRGETNYGYTF.

The V gene is TRBV12-3 or TRBV12-4, the J gene TRBJ2-5; 9 bases map to TRBD2. V trimming: 2 bases; J trimming: 2 bases; junction bases outside the gene matches: 6. This CDR3 contains 16 residues. CDR3 nucleotides: TGTGCCAGCAGTTTAACCCTAGCGGGGAGTCAAGAGACCCAGTACTTC. It codes for CASSLTLAGSQETQYF.

This clonotype was counted only a few times. The genes are TRBV15 and TRBJ2-3; no definite D call. The CDR3 is 16 residues long. The V end was cut by 6 bases, the J end by 5 bases, with 21 bases between. From germline, CDR1 is LNHNV and CDR2 YYDKDF (reference sequence). The CDR3 bases are TGTGCCACCAGGCCCCAAGCCGGCCAATTCAGAGATACGCAGTATTTT. As protein: CATRPQAGQFRDTQYF.

This clonotype was seen repeatedly, ten times or more. In DNA form, the CDR3 reads TGCAGTGCTAGAGCACTAGCGCAGAGCTCCTACGAGCAGTACTTC. This encodes CSARALAQSSYEQYF. The V call is TRBV20-1, the J call TRBJ2-7, with 7 nucleotides matching TRBD2. J lost 0 bases, V lost 1 base, and 6 bases had no gene match. Germline CDR1 and CDR2: DFQATT and SNEGSKA (reference sequence). The CDR3 consists of 15 residues.